The entry below describes one T cell receptor (beta chain). The antigen is not known. The library was made from cDNA and included unique molecular identifiers. There were 1 to 10 million T cells, and 400,000 to 650,000 cDNA molecules came from them. MiXCR, applied by TCRdb to the PCR reads, yields one record per CDR3 protein. The data show about 820,000 distinct CDR3 sequences, with approximately 50% seen just once and over 4% held by the top ten. This specimen comes from a study of post-analysis software for immune sequencing data. Study details: Recorded subtypes: relapsing-remitting, secondary progressive, progressive-relapsing; some patients unannotated.

Study findings and constraints: Five TRBV segments appeared more often in patients than in controls, and TRBV5-6, TRBV5-1 and TRBV20-1 were among these. Significantly decreased normalized Chao1 diversity was recorded for multiple sclerosis patients relative to controls. Pronounced co-clustering by F measure was evident among identically batched samples.

The CDR3 sequence is 13 residues long. The V gene's germline CDR1 is DFQATT and CDR2 SNEGSKA (reference sequence). The sample taken for sequencing was blood. The chain combines TRBV20-1 with TRBJ2-4; D is uncertain. Near its end, the DNA agrees better with TRBJ2-7, so the J call may be wrong. The origin of this receptor is a girl between 5 and 17 years old with multiple sclerosis. The CDR3 DNA sequence: TGCAGTGCTAGAGACACTATTAAGTTCGAGCAGTACTTC. It codes for CSARDTIKFEQYF.